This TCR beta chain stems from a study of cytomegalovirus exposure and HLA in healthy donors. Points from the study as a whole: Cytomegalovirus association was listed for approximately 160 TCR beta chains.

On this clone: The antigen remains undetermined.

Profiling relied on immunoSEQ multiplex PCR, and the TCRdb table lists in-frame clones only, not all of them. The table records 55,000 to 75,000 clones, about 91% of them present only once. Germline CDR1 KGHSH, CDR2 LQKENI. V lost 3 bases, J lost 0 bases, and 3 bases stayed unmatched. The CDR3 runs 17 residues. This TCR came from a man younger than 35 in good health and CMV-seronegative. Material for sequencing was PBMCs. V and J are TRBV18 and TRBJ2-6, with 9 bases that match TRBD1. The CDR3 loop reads CASSPGQGSSGANVLTF. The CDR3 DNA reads TGTGCCAGCTCACCCGGACAGGGGTCCTCTGGGGCCAACGTCCTGACTTTC.